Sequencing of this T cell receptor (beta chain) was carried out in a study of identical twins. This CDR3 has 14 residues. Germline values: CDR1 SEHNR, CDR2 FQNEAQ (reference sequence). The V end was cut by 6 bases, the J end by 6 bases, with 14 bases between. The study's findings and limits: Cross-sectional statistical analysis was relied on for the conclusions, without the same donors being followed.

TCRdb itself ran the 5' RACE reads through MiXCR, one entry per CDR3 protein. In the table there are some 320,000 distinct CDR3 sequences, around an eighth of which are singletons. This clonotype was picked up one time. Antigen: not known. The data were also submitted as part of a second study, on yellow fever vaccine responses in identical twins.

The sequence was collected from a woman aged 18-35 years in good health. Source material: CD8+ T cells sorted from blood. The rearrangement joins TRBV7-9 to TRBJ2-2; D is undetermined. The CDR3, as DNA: TGTGCCAGCAGGTCGGCGCCTGCGGCCGGGGAGCTGTTTTTT. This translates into CASRSAPAAGELFF.